Detailed here is one T cell receptor (beta chain). The antigen is not known. The sample comes from a study of Tregs in tolerant kidney transplant recipients. The CDR3 consists of 15 residues. The V gene's germline CDR1 is SQVTM and CDR2 ANQGSEA. V was shortened by 4 bases and J by 5 bases, with 20 bases between the two germline ends. Produced via immunoSEQ multiplex PCR; TCRdb's table is partial and in-frame only. This sample carries 5,000 to 6,500 clones, nearly 90% of them seen once, and the ten largest clones take around 3.5%. Study-wide points: In tolerant patients, donor-specific Tregs outgrew total Tregs, suggesting antigen-driven expansion.

The receptor's source is a human patient who received a combined kidney and bone marrow transplant. The rearrangement links TRBV29-1 to TRBJ1-1, with D possibly TRBD1 on 5 matching bases. Sequencing used Tregs from blood cultured with allogeneic cells, obtained before the transplant. CDR3 sequence: CSVGTLGVFGTEAFF. In DNA form, the CDR3 reads TGCAGCGTTGGGACACTGGGAGTTTTCGGTACTGAAGCTTTCTTT.